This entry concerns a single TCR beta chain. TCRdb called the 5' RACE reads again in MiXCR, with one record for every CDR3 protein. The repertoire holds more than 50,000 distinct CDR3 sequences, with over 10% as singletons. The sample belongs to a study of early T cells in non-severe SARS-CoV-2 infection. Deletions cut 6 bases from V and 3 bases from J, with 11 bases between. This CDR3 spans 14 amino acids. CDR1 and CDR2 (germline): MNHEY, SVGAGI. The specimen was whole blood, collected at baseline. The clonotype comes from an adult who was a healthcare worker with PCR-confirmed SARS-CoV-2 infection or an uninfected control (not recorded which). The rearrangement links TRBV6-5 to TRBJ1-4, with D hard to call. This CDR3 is CASRIGLANEKLFF. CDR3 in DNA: TGTGCCAGCAGAATAGGGCTGGCTAATGAAAAACTGTTTTTT.